A single sample gave rise to the 3 T cell receptor beta chains below, sequenced in a study of T cells in Graves' hyperthyroidism and ophthalmopathy. The source material, RNA transcripts, was used to amplify TCR beta CDR3 regions. First-round RT-PCR with HTBI primers amplified the TCR CDR3 region. Via MiXCR, TCRdb re-called the multiplex PCR reads, giving one row per CDR3 protein. The table has about 380,000 distinct CDR3 sequences, 15% to 20% seen once; the top ten hold 40%. The sequencing sample was made of blood. Receptor source: a man aged 18 to 30 with Graves' ophthalmopathy.

The chain joins TRBV19 to TRBJ1-5, with 7 nucleotides matching TRBD1. Germline V CDR1 and CDR2: LNHDA, SQIVND (reference sequence). V shed 8 bases and J 4 bases; nucleotides not matched to a gene: 11. CDR3 size: 15 residues. The CDR3 protein is CASRGGQSPNQPQHF. In nucleotides, the CDR3 is TGTGCCAGTCGCGGGGGACAGTCTCCAAATCAGCCCCAGCATTTT. Full variable domain (outside the CDR3, taken from reference TRBV19 and TRBJ1-5): DGGITQSPKYLFRKEGQNVTLSCEQNLNHDAMYWYRQDPGQGLRLIYYSQIVNDFQKGDIAEGYSVSREKKESFPLTVTSAQKNPTAFYLCASRGGQSPNQPQHFGDGTRLSIL.

The chain combines TRBV4-1 with TRBJ1-6, with 7 bases aligning to TRBD1. CDR3 size: 16 residues. Germline CDR1 MGHRA, CDR2 YSYEKL. Losses at the gene ends were 4 bases for V and 6 bases for J; bases not matched to a gene: 9. In nucleotides, the CDR3 is TGCGCCAGCAGCCGACCTTCGACAGGGATTAATTCACCCCTCCACTTT. Translating it yields CASSRPSTGINSPLHF.

The sample holds many counts of this clonotype. V usage is TRBV20-1 and J usage is TRBJ2-2; 7 nucleotides align to TRBD2. This CDR3 contains 15 residues. In germline, CDR1 is DFQATT, CDR2 SNEGSKA (reference sequence). The J segment lost 7 bases and the V segment lost 1 base, leaving 9 bases of the junction unmatched. The CDR3 loop is CSARVGGETDGELFF. The CDR3 nucleotides read TGCAGTGCTAGAGTGGGGGGGGAAACAGACGGGGAGCTGTTTTTT.